This TCR beta chain was profiled in a study of shared clonotypes between healthy human individuals. Study background: CD4 naive cells filled three plates per donor, CD4 memory three, CD8 naive two and CD8 memory one.

Points from the study as a whole: What naive subsets generally showed was a larger estimated richness than memory subsets showed. Sampling used blood alone; tissue repertoires probably differ.

Worth noting for this clone: Its target is not known.

Profiled with immunoSEQ multiplex PCR; TCRdb holds only in-frame clones, not every one. Found here are millions of clones, 85% to 95% of them singletons; the top ten hold 0.13% to 0.15%. V gave up 3 bases and J gave up 10 bases; unmatched junction bases: 8. The CDR3 contains 14 residues. Germline V lookup: CDR1 LGHNA, CDR2 YSLEER. All participating donors were Caucasian adults from Nashville, Tennessee. This chain joins TRBV4-3 and TRBJ2-1, with 8 bases that match TRBD1. This TCR was recovered from a man aged 18 to 35 in good health. The sequencing sample was made of naive CD4+ T cells sorted from blood. As to subset: CD45RA+ positively selected. CDR3 in amino acids: CASSHEGQGREQFF. The CDR3 coding sequence is TGCGCCAGCAGCCACGAAGGACAGGGACGCGAGCAGTTCTTC.